This T cell receptor (delta chain) derives from a study of delta chains in infants with herpesvirus infections (dated by TCRdb to the early 2020s). A note on the overall study: A Ugandan infant birth cohort was prospectively followed from birth to characterize gammadelta T cell responses to primary cytomegalovirus (CMV) infection. In infants who were infected with CMV after birth, the study searched for a public fetal Vdelta1/Vgamma8 gammadelta TCR clonotype. gammadelta TCRs were sequenced from PBMC of 18 CMV-infected infants (one congenitally infected) and roughly eight CMV-uninfected infants with enough sample available. Belgian fetal and cord blood gammadelta TCR data that had been published previously were included solely for comparison and were not produced in this cohort. By approximate age, the infant blood samples fell into groups of 1.5, 4, 8 and 12 months.

Library preparation was by RT-PCR. TCR cDNA was generated by reverse transcription of PBMC RNA with SuperScript II and gamma-chain- and delta-chain-specific primers. Purification of cDNA was performed with AMPure XP beads, after which the cDNA was amplified and indexed with Illumina adapters by means of the Nextera XT Index Kit. gammadelta TCR libraries were sequenced on an Illumina MiSeq with a V2 300-cycle kit. Per the authors' processing: Using MiXCR v2.1.12, CDR3 sequences were assembled, and reads were mapped onto D, J and V genes obtained from GenBank. Repertoire analyses of the CDR3 clonotypes were performed with VDJtools v1.2.1. The public reads were reprocessed by TCRdb using CATT, and rows of matching DNA were later combined. These V and J calls originate from TCRdb's pipeline instead of the authors' own analysis. Across this sample there are fewer than 1,500 delta-chain clones, with 6.9% seen only once. Jointly, the top ten make up roughly 9.7% of the sample.

About this clone itself: The antigen it recognizes is unknown. Base qualities were left out, and no much larger clone turns up one base away.

Points the paper makes about the study in general: In CMV-uninfected infants, the public clonotype might still exist at levels below the detection limit. The authors noted a small sample size and no race- or environment-matched controls, since nearly all Ugandans acquire CMV before adulthood. Of roughly 19 CMV-infected infants, several carried the public Vdelta1 clonotype: the congenitally infected infant plus three who were infected postnatally before 120 days of age. Within Vdelta1 cells, the frequency of the public clonotype appeared to be inversely correlated with age at infection and to decay rapidly, seemingly not persisting past roughly two months. The public clonotype was detected only at the first time point after infection and was not found in uninfected infants or in infants infected after 120 days.

Trimming at the junction amounts to 3 bases on V and 0 bases on J, and the germline ends lie 41 bases apart. The CDR3 numbers 25 residues from cysteine through phenylalanine. Only the CDR3 part of the read is kept: 75 bases, read in frame from the first base. The germline V gene yields TSWWSYY for CDR1 and QGS for CDR2. Pregnant women receiving prenatal care in Kampala, Uganda, were recruited, and the infants of these women were enrolled, with documentation of maternal HIV status required. Families received weekly visits, and collection of infant clinical information, oral swabs and peripheral blood began at 6 weeks of age and continued every 4 months after that. Blood was collected in heparin tubes, and PBMC were isolated by Ficoll-Paque density gradient centrifugation and cryopreserved.

This TCR came from a human donor who was a Ugandan infant, either HIV-exposed or HIV-unexposed (not recorded which). Sample: peripheral blood, taken at time point 1 of longitudinal follow-up. Rearrangement joined TRDV1 to TRDJ1; TRDD2 is perhaps the D gene, given 7 matching bases. The J gene, not given by TCRdb, was assigned here from a germline match of the nucleotide sequence. CDR3 sequence: CALGDRPSSLRLTGDTPLYTDKLIF. The DNA sequence is as follows: TGTGCTCTTGGGGATAGGCCTTCCTCTCTACGCCTAACGGGGGACACCCCATTGTACACCGATAAACTCATCTTT.